This passage covers 30 T cell receptor beta chains from one sample sequenced in a study of T-cell memory formation after mild COVID-19. TCRdb recomputed calls from the 5' RACE reads with MiXCR, one row per CDR3 protein. The table shows hundreds of thousands of distinct CDR3 sequences, with approximately 15% occurring only once. What was sequenced was PBMCs or a T cell subset sorted from them (not recorded which). These receptors were taken from an adult woman who had mild COVID-19 (a few samples of this study predate the infection). Cell type and time point are not known.

This clonotype showed up just a few times. The rearrangement uses TRBV20-1 and TRBJ1-6; D gene unclear. V lost 0 bases and J 7 bases, leaving 16 bases between the germline ends. The length of the CDR3 is 16 residues. Germline-derived CDR1 and CDR2 are DFQATT and SNEGSKA (reference sequence). The CDR3 region has the DNA TGCAGTGCTAGAGATGAACCGGCAGTGGGGAATTCACCCCTCCACTTT. Translation: CSARDEPAVGNSPLHF.

This chain links TRBV24-1 with TRBJ2-7, with D tentatively TRBD1 (6 bases). This CDR3 contains 11 residues. V was shortened by 5 bases and J by 8 bases, with 9 bases between the two germline ends. Per germline, CDR1 KGHDR and CDR2 SFDVKD. The CDR3: CATSGTGKQYF. Here the CDR3 DNA reads TGTGCCACCAGTGGCACAGGGAAGCAGTACTTC.

This clonotype showed up just a few times. The rearrangement joins TRBV7-9 to TRBJ1-3; D is perhaps TRBD1 (6 bases). The V end lost 3 bases, the J end lost 4 bases, and 16 bases lay between the germline ends. The CDR3 contains 16 residues. CDR1 is SEHNR, CDR2 FQNEAQ, per germline (reference sequence). DNA of the CDR3: TGTGCCAGCAGCTTCGGTACTACAGGGACGGGAAACACCATATATTTT. The encoded protein is CASSFGTTGTGNTIYF.

The chain employs TRBV30 and TRBJ1-2; no clear D gene. This CDR3 is built from 14 residues. Germline V gene data show CDR1 as GTSNPN and CDR2 as SVGIG (reference sequence). The V and J ends lost 0 bases and 4 bases respectively, with 12 bases between them. The CDR3 DNA reads as TGTGCCTGGAGTGTGCACAGCGATTTCTATGGCTACACCTTC. It translates to CAWSVHSDFYGYTF.

The CDR3 sequence is CASSQQIGTGWGEQFF. DNA for the CDR3: TGTGCCAGCAGCCAGCAAATTGGAACTGGATGGGGTGAGCAGTTCTTC. The chain employs TRBV14 and TRBJ2-1; D ambiguous. The CDR3 is made up of 16 amino acids. Germline V CDR1 and CDR2: SGHDN, FVKESK. Trimming took off 3 bases at V and 9 bases at J, with 21 bases between the two ends.

This clonotype occurred a few times. This sequence joins TRBV12-3 or TRBV12-4 and TRBJ2-5, with TRBD2 matching 11 bases. This CDR3 has 15 amino acids. J lost 4 bases, V lost 5 bases, and 6 bases had no gene match. The CDR3 is CASSLLGTSGETQYF. For the CDR3, the DNA is TGTGCCAGCAGTCTGTTAGGGACTAGCGGAGAGACCCAGTACTTC.

V and J are TRBV7-2 and TRBJ2-3; 10 bases line up with TRBD2. The V segment lost 7 bases and the J segment 3 bases; nucleotides outside the gene matches: 7. CDR3 length equals 15 residues. The germline CDR1 and CDR2 sequences are SGHTA and FQGNSA. CDR3 nucleotides: TGTGCCAGCATCAGCGGGAGGGCCCAGACAGATACGCAGTATTTT. It translates to CASISGRAQTDTQYF.

This clonotype appeared a few times. The chain recombines TRBV5-1 with TRBJ2-3; TRBD2 agrees at 8 bases. The J segment lost 0 bases and the V segment lost 0 bases, leaving 9 bases of the junction unmatched. The CDR3 sequence is 18 residues long. CDR1 SGHRS and CDR2 YFSETQ come from the germline V gene. CDR3 DNA sequence: TGCGCCAGCAGCTTGGGGACTACTAGCGGAACTAGCACAGATACGCAGTATTTT. It encodes CASSLGTTSGTSTDTQYF.

This clonotype was observed a few times. Germline is not matched at one junction end, which may reflect a read error. The chain is built from TRBV19 and TRBJ1-2; no firm D call. Looked up from germline, CDR1 is LNHDA and CDR2 is SQIVND (reference sequence). The CDR3 has 12 residues. CDR3 nucleotides: TGTTCCAGTAGTATACGGGACTATGGCTACACCTTC. This gives the protein CSSSIRDYGYTF.

This clonotype was observed a handful of times. The chain employs TRBV30 and TRBJ2-1; D call uncertain. Germline values: CDR1 GTSNPN, CDR2 SVGIG (reference sequence). V shed 4 bases and J shed 2 bases, with 9 bases lying between them. This CDR3 is built from 13 residues. The CDR3 protein is CAWMLQTYNEQFF. The CDR3 region has the DNA TGTGCCTGGATGTTACAGACCTACAATGAGCAGTTCTTC.

The gene calls are TRBV20-1 and TRBJ1-1, with unresolved D. Germline V gene lookup returns CDR1 DFQATT and CDR2 SNEGSKA (reference sequence). The CDR3 is 14 amino acids. Trimming removed 1 base at V and 0 bases at J, with 9 bases between. The CDR3 region has the DNA TGCAGTGCTAGAGTAAGACCCATGAACACTGAAGCTTTCTTT. Translation gives CSARVRPMNTEAFF.

The table lists this clonotype with a few counts. The chain employs TRBV6-6 and TRBJ2-3; D is ambiguous. V lost 7 bases to trimming and J lost 3 bases, with 14 bases between them. Germline assignment: CDR1 MNHNY and CDR2 SVGAGI (reference sequence). This CDR3 has 14 amino acids. The CDR3 spells CASTLARNTDTQYF. The CDR3 nucleotides read TGTGCCAGCACCCTGGCGAGGAATACAGATACGCAGTATTTT.

The V and J genes are TRBV3-1 and TRBJ2-7; D ambiguous. V was cut by 1 base and J by 2 bases, with 6 bases left in between. This CDR3 is built from 13 residues. The germline V gene has CDR1 LGHDT and CDR2 YNNKEL (reference sequence). The DNA of the CDR3 is TGTGCCAGCAGCCAAGCCTTTACCTACGAGCAGTACTTC. The encoded protein is CASSQAFTYEQYF.

This clonotype was picked up a small number of times. The chain is built from TRBV12-3 or TRBV12-4 and TRBJ1-1, with 8 bases that match TRBD1. The CDR3 length is 16 residues. Trimming removed 7 bases from V and 0 bases from J; junction bases left unmatched: 10. This CDR3 reads CASTLRTGTMNTEAFF. CDR3 nucleotides: TGTGCCAGCACCCTCCGGACAGGGACCATGAACACTGAAGCTTTCTTT.

The sample holds a few counts of this clonotype. The CDR3 bases are TGTGCCAGTAGCTCTAGCGGGGAAGACCAAGAGACCCAGTACTTC. Residues: CASSSSGEDQETQYF. The genes are TRBV19 and TRBJ2-5; 9 bases are shared with TRBD2. Unmatched junction bases numbered 5, after V lost 6 bases and J lost 0 bases. CDR3 length equals 15 residues. Germline V lookup: CDR1 LNHDA, CDR2 SQIVND (reference sequence).

In nucleotides, the CDR3 is TGCAGCGTTGTCCTAGCGATCCCTAACTATGGCTACACCTTC. This encodes CSVVLAIPNYGYTF. The rearrangement uses TRBV29-1 and TRBJ1-2; D not certain. V was trimmed by 4 bases and J by 0 bases, leaving 12 bases between them. The germline V gene encodes CDR1 SQVTM and CDR2 ANQGSEA. The CDR3 loop spans 14 amino acids.

The chain employs TRBV5-4 and TRBJ2-7; weak D call: TRBD1 (6 bases). Germline assignment: CDR1 SGHNT and CDR2 YYREEE (reference sequence). Trimming shortened V by 4 bases and J by 0 bases, and 17 bases separated the two germline ends. The CDR3 totals 16 residues. The CDR3 here is CASSLPGQRSSYEQYF. DNA for the CDR3: TGTGCCAGCAGCCTTCCGGGACAAAGGAGCTCCTACGAGCAGTACTTC.

This clonotype was seen a few times. The rearrangement uses TRBV6-6 and TRBJ2-7, with TRBD1 matching over 8 bases. CDR1 MNHNY and CDR2 SVGAGI come from the germline V gene (reference sequence). This CDR3 has 15 amino acids. Trimming at V came to 8 bases and at J to 3 bases, leaving 12 bases not matched to a gene. The CDR3 region has the DNA TGTGCCAGCCGAGATGGCTCGACAGGGGACTACGAGCAGTACTTC. Translation gives CASRDGSTGDYEQYF.

The chain uses TRBV15 and TRBJ1-5, with D possibly TRBD1 on 5 matching bases. V lost 1 base and J 2 bases, leaving 12 bases between the germline ends. CDR3 length: 16 amino acids. Looked up from germline, CDR1 is LNHNV and CDR2 is YYDKDF (reference sequence). CDR3 in amino acids: CATSRVPGLRNQPQHF. The CDR3, as DNA: TGTGCCACCAGCAGAGTCCCGGGGCTGCGCAATCAGCCCCAGCATTTT.

This clonotype turned up a few times. The CDR3 here is CSAQRSTDTQYF. CDR3 nucleotides: TGCAGTGCCCAGCGCAGCACAGATACGCAGTATTTT. This chain links TRBV20-1 with TRBJ2-3; unclear D gene. This CDR3 is 12 amino acids long. Trimming shortened V by 6 bases and J by 0 bases, and 7 bases separated the two germline ends. From germline, CDR1 is DFQATT and CDR2 SNEGSKA (reference sequence).

This clonotype was observed a few times. The chain's CDR3 is CASSPSPDRRDNEQFF. The DNA for the CDR3 is TGTGCCAGCTCACCATCCCCGGACAGGAGGGACAATGAGCAGTTCTTC. This chain uses TRBV18 with TRBJ2-1; the D gene is possibly TRBD1 (7 bases). Per germline, CDR1 KGHSH and CDR2 LQKENI. This CDR3 is built from 16 residues. Trimming removed 2 bases at V and 5 bases at J, with 16 bases between.

This clonotype was recorded once. The rearrangement uses TRBV2 and TRBJ2-5; D is unresolved. The CDR3 contains 13 residues. V was clipped by 6 bases and J by 2 bases, with 10 bases between them. CDR1 is SNHLY and CDR2 is FYNNEI in the germline V gene. For the CDR3, the DNA is TGTGCCAGCAGGCCCGGGCAACAAGAGACCCAGTACTTC. This encodes CASRPGQQETQYF.

This chain links TRBV6-2 or TRBV6-3 with TRBJ2-5, with no clear D. The CDR3 has 14 residues. Looked up from germline, CDR1 is MNHEY and CDR2 is SVGEGT. V lost 5 bases and J 2 bases, leaving 12 bases between the germline ends. The CDR3 spells CASSVGPSQETQYF. DNA for the CDR3: TGTGCCAGCAGTGTAGGGCCCTCTCAAGAGACCCAGTACTTC.

This clonotype has just a few counts. The chain carries TRBV20-1 and TRBJ2-4, with D possibly called TRBD1 or TRBD2 (6 bases each). Germline V gene data show CDR1 as DFQATT and CDR2 as SNEGSKA (reference sequence). The CDR3 runs 14 residues. V was cut by 5 bases and J by 4 bases, with 15 bases left in between. The CDR3 DNA reads TGCAGTGCTCGGAGGGGGGCTTCAAAAAACATTCAGTACTTC. It yields the protein CSARRGASKNIQYF.

This clonotype has more than one count but fewer than ten. The genes are TRBV7-3 and TRBJ2-5, with D tentatively TRBD2 (5 bases). The CDR3 consists of 15 residues. Germline V gene data show CDR1 as SGHTA and CDR2 as FQGTGA. V was shortened by 2 bases and J by 2 bases, with 12 bases between the two germline ends. CDR3 amino acids: CASSLLGASQETQYF. CDR3 nucleotide sequence: TGTGCCAGCAGCTTATTGGGAGCGTCTCAAGAGACCCAGTACTTC.

This clonotype was counted a few times. V and J are TRBV27 and TRBJ2-7; D is possibly TRBD1 (7 bases). In germline, CDR1 is MNHEY, CDR2 SMNVEV (reference sequence). There are 13 residues in the CDR3. V lost 8 bases to trimming and J lost 5 bases, with 16 bases between them. The CDR3 DNA is TGTGCCAGCGCTAAGGGCAGGGGGGACGAGCAGTACTTC. It codes for CASAKGRGDEQYF.

The table lists this clonotype with a few counts. The chain is built from TRBV12-3 or TRBV12-4 and TRBJ1-5; TRBD1 agrees at 7 bases. Losses at the gene ends were 4 bases for V and 6 bases for J; bases not matched to a gene: 9. This CDR3 spans 15 amino acids. CDR3 DNA: TGTGCCAGCAGTTACCCCGGGACAGCTATTCAGCCCCAGCATTTT. Protein sequence: CASSYPGTAIQPQHF.

This chain uses TRBV19 with TRBJ1-5; TRBD1 might be the D (6 bases). This CDR3 region has 15 residues. CDR1 and CDR2 from the germline V gene are LNHDA and SQIVND (reference sequence). V lost 7 bases and J lost 5, with 18 bases in between. CDR3 in DNA: TGTGCCAGTACCGGGGGCAGTAACCGTGATCAGCCCCAGCATTTT. It codes for CASTGGSNRDQPQHF.

This clonotype was recorded once. This chain joins TRBV19 and TRBJ2-7; D remains ambiguous. The germline CDR1 and CDR2 sequences are LNHDA and SQIVND (reference sequence). The CDR3 is made up of 15 amino acids. Trimming cost V 1 base and J 2 bases, with 12 bases left between them. In DNA, the CDR3 is TGTGCCAGTAGTATAGCAGCCAGAGAGGCCTACGAGCAGTACTTC. It encodes CASSIAAREAYEQYF.

The chain employs TRBV3-1 and TRBJ2-1; D is possibly TRBD1 (6 bases). Germline CDR1 is LGHDT and CDR2 is YNNKEL (reference sequence). The CDR3 sequence is 15 residues long. Trimming removed 0 bases from V and 6 bases from J, with 12 bases in between. CDR3 sequence reads: CASSQDLGAANEQFF. CDR3 nucleotide sequence: TGTGCCAGCAGCCAAGATCTGGGGGCCGCCAATGAGCAGTTCTTC.